These 9 T cell receptor beta chains originate from one sample sequenced in a study of blood T cell repertoires in COVID-19. TCRdb's copy holds only in-frame clones and misses some; the assay was immunoSEQ multiplex PCR. The repertoire consists of around 180,000 clones, with 88% occurring once and the leading ten covering 3.5% to 4.5%. Sample: peripheral blood. These receptors all come from a human donor in a cohort sampled during active COVID-19.

In DNA form, the CDR3 reads TGTGCCAGCTCCCCGCTCGAGCTCGGAGGGGTGTACTCTGGAAACACCATATATTTT. This codes for CASSPLELGGVYSGNTIYF. The chain has TRBV18 and TRBJ1-3; D might be TRBD1 (5 bases). Trimming left V 6 bases short and J 0 bases short, with 24 bases between. CDR1 KGHSH and CDR2 LQKENI come from the germline V gene. The CDR3 loop spans 19 amino acids. The full variable domain, with the rest looked up from reference TRBV18 and TRBJ1-3, is NAGVMQNPRHLVRRRGQEARLRCSPMKGHSHVYWYRQLPEEGLKFMVYLQKENIIDESGMPKERFSAEFPKEGPSILRIQQVVRGDSAAYFCASSPLELGGVYSGNTIYFGEGSWLTVV.

With respect to this clone: The same CDR3 also results from other DNA sequences found in this sample. The chain links TRBV24-1 to TRBJ1-5; tentatively, D is TRBD1 (5 bases). This CDR3 has 13 amino acids. Germline V gene data show CDR1 as KGHDR and CDR2 as SFDVKD. Deletions cut 5 bases from V and 7 bases from J, with 11 bases between. DNA for the CDR3: TGTGCCACCAGTGCCGGGGGGGAACAGCCCCAGCATTTT. Protein: CATSAGGEQPQHF.

The table lists this clone with a count of one. A read error may account for a junction end that differs from germline. V gene TRBV10-3 combines with J gene TRBJ2-7; maybe TRBD2 (7 bases). Germline V gives CDR1 ENHRY, CDR2 SYGVKD. This CDR3 is built from 12 residues. The CDR3 loop reads CAISEAGGGAHF. CDR3 DNA sequence: TGTGCCATCAGTGAGGCGGGTGGGGGGGCCCACTTC.

The rearrangement joins TRBV6-6 to TRBJ1-2, with 9 bases fitting TRBD1. Unmatched junction bases numbered 7, after V lost 6 bases and J lost 5 bases. This CDR3 comprises 14 residues. Looked up from germline, CDR1 is MNHNY and CDR2 is SVGAGI (reference sequence). The CDR3 reads CASSGGQGGYGYTF. The DNA of the CDR3 is TGTGCCAGCAGCGGGGGACAGGGCGGGTATGGCTACACCTTC.

The chain couples TRBV11-2 to TRBJ2-5; 9 bases map to TRBD2. V gave up 1 base and J gave up 4 bases; unmatched junction bases: 4. CDR1 is SGHAT and CDR2 is FQNNGV in the germline V gene. This CDR3 contains 15 residues. In DNA form, the CDR3 reads TGTGCCAGCAGCTTAGGAGCGGGAGGCACAGAGACCCAGTACTTC. Encoded protein: CASSLGAGGTETQYF.

The chain joins TRBV5-4 to TRBJ2-3, with a weak D call TRBD2 (5 bases). Trimming cost V 2 bases and J 4 bases, with 11 bases left between them. The length of the CDR3 is 14 residues. Per germline, CDR1 SGHNT and CDR2 YYREEE (reference sequence). The CDR3 DNA reads TGTGCCAGCAGCTTACCTAGCCGGGCAGATACGCAGTATTTT. Protein product: CASSLPSRADTQYF.

This chain uses TRBV4-1 with TRBJ1-4; D is perhaps TRBD1 (5 bases). CDR3 length: 15 residues. V dropped 0 bases and J dropped 8 bases, with 13 bases sitting between them. From germline, CDR1 is MGHRA and CDR2 YSYEKL. The CDR3, as DNA: TGCGCCAGCAGCCAAGATTCCAGGGAGGAAGAAAAACTGTTTTTT. Encoded protein: CASSQDSREEEKLFF.

The chain recombines TRBV4-3 with TRBJ2-3; weak D call: TRBD2 (5 bases). Germline CDR1 is LGHNA and CDR2 is YSLEER. Trimming took off 0 bases at V and 4 bases at J, with 11 bases between the two ends. The CDR3 is 15 residues long. The CDR3 nucleotides are TGCGCCAGCAGCCAAGATGGCGGGCGGTCAGATACGCAGTATTTT. This translates into CASSQDGGRSDTQYF.

The chain employs TRBV12-3 or TRBV12-4 and TRBJ1-2, with D perhaps matching TRBD1 (5 bases). This CDR3 spans 13 amino acids. V was clipped by 2 bases and J by 8 bases, with 12 bases between them. The CDR3 loop reads CASSLRGVGGYTF. DNA of the CDR3: TGTGCCAGCAGTTTAAGGGGCGTGGGGGGCTACACCTTC.